This TCR beta chain is from a study of T cell responses to AZD1222 COVID-19 vaccine. Assay used: immunoSEQ multiplex PCR; TCRdb lists only in-frame clones, some missing. The sample carries roughly 77,000 clones, 90% to 95% recorded once. The sequences come from peripheral blood, collected on day 0 of AZD1222 vaccination. The sequence came from an adult in good health.

As DNA, the CDR3 is TGTGCCAGCAGCTTAAGCGGTGGACTTAATTCACCCCTCCACTTT. It yields the protein CASSLSGGLNSPLHF. This rearrangement joins TRBV11-2 to TRBJ1-6; no clear D. V was clipped by 2 bases and J by 6 bases, with 11 bases between them. Germline loops: CDR1 SGHAT, CDR2 FQNNGV. The CDR3 is made up of 15 amino acids.